These 5 T cell receptor beta chains were sequenced from one sample in a study of blood T cell repertoires in COVID-19. Some clones are missing from TCRdb's copy, which holds only in-frame ones; the method was immunoSEQ multiplex PCR. This sample has roughly 75,000 clones, with around 89% found just once. Sequenced: peripheral blood. The source of these receptors is a man between 60 and 70 years old with acute or convalescent COVID-19.

V usage is TRBV2 and J usage is TRBJ2-3, with 7 bases matching TRBD2. The germline V gene encodes CDR1 SNHLY and CDR2 FYNNEI. The CDR3 totals 15 residues. J was trimmed by 0 bases and V by 4 bases; bases with no gene match: 4. This CDR3 is CASSATSVSTDTQYF. CDR3 DNA sequence: TGTGCCAGCAGTGCCACTAGCGTGAGCACAGATACGCAGTATTTT.

This chain links TRBV6-5 with TRBJ2-7, with D maybe TRBD1 (6 bases). The CDR3 runs 15 residues. Trimming removed 5 bases at V and 4 bases at J, with 18 bases between. CDR1 and CDR2 from the germline V gene are MNHEY and SVGAGI. CDR3 in DNA: TGTGCCAGCAGTAAATATAGGGGGAAGGGGTACGAGCAGTACTTC. Encoded protein: CASSKYRGKGYEQYF.

This chain uses TRBV7-5 with TRBJ2-7; whether TRBD2, the table's D call, matches the DNA was not checked. TRBV7-5 is labeled a pseudogene. This CDR3 has 15 amino acids. The CDR3 DNA is TGTGTCAGAACCCCCGGGGGAGCGGGAGTGGGCGAGCAGTACTTC. It yields the protein CVRTPGGAGVGEQYF.

This clone came up once. The gene calls are TRBV7-2 and TRBJ2-7; 9 bases fit TRBD2. Germline CDR1 SGHTA, CDR2 FQGNSA. This CDR3 contains 15 residues. Germline trimming cut 4 bases from V and 2 bases from J; bases unmatched to any gene: 6. CDR3 DNA sequence: TGTGCCAGCAGCTCACCGGGACTAGCTACCTACGAGCAGTACTTC. Its protein product is CASSSPGLATYEQYF.

As DNA, the CDR3 is TGTGCCTCCATGGGGGGACTAGCGGGAGGGCCGGGGTTCGATGAGCAGTTCTTC. Residues: CASMGGLAGGPGFDEQFF. The J gene is TRBJ2-1, the V gene TRBV2; 16 positions agree with TRBD2. Trimming took 11 bases from V and 8 from J; bases not matched to a gene: 18. The CDR3 covers 18 residues. Germline CDR1 is SNHLY and CDR2 is FYNNEI.